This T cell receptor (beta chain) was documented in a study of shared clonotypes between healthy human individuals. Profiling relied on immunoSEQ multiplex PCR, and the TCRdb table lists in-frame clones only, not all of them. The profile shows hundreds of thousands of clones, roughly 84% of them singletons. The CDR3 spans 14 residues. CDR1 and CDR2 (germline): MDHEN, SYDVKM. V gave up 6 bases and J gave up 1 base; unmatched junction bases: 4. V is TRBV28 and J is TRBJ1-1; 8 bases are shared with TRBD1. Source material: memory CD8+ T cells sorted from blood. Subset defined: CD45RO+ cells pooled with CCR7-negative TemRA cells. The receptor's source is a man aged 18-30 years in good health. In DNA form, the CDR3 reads TGTGCCAGCAGCTCAGACAGGGGGAACACTGAAGCTTTCTTT. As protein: CASSSDRGNTEAFF.